This paragraph reports one T cell receptor (beta chain). Its antigen remains unidentified. This entry belongs to a study of beta chain features in type 1 diabetes. Whole-study context: The study found patients and healthy donors alike in age, gender and cell yields.

The authors reverse transcribed all of the isolated RNA, so sequencing captured expressed TCRB transcripts. The assay was immunoSEQ multiplex PCR, and TCRdb's table has in-frame clones only and misses some. Counted here are about 400,000 clones, about 12% occurring once; the ten biggest clones make up 0.0095% to 0.012%. Purity (above 98%) was reached by all sorted populations. Study outcomes and limitations: When Type 1 diabetes patients were examined, their TCRB CDR3s proved moderately but significantly shorter in all four CD4+ subsets. Fewer insertions but more deletions were seen at VDJ junctions in type 1 diabetes patients.

Specimen: naive CD4+ T cells from blood. This receptor was taken from a young woman with type 1 diabetes.

CDR3 nucleotide sequence: TGTGCCAGCTCACCTAGGGGGTCGCAAGAGACCCAGTACTTC. Its translation: CASSPRGSQETQYF. The chain recombines TRBV18 with TRBJ2-5; D possibly corresponds to TRBD1 (6 bases). Trimming pared 3 bases from V and 2 bases from J, leaving 10 bases between. CDR1 KGHSH and CDR2 LQKENI come from the germline V gene. The CDR3 contains 14 residues.